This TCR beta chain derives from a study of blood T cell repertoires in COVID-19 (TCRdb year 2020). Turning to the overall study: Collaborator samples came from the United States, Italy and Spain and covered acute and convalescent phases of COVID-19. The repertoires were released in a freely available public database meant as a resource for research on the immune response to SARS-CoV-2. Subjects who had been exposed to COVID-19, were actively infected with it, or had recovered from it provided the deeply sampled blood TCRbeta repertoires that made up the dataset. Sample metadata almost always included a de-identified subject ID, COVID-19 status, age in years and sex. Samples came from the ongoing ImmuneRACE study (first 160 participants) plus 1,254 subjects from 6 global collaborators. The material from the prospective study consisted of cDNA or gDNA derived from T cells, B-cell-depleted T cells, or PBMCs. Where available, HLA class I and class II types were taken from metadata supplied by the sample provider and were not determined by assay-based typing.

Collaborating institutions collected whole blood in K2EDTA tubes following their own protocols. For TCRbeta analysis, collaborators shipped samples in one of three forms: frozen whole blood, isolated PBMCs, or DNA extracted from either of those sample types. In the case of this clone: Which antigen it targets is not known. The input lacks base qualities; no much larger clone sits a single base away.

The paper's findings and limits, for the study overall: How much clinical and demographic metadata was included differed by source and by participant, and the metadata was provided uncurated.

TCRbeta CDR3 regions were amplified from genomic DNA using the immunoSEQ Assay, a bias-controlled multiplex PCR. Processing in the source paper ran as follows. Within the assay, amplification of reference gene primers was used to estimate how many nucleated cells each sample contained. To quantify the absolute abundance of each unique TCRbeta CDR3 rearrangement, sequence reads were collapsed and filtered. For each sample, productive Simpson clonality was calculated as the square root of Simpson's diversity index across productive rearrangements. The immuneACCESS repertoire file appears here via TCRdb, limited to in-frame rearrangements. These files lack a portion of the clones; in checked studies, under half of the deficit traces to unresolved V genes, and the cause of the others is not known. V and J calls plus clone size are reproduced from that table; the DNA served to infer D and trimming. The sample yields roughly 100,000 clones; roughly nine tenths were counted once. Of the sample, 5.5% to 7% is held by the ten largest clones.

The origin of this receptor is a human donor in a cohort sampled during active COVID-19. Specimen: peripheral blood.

The CDR3 region: CASSTTAPRGGELFF. The DNA reads TGTGCCAGCAGTACGACTGCTCCCCGGGGCGGGGAGCTGTTTTTT. The chain links TRBV6-6 with TRBJ2-2; TRBD2 is perhaps the D gene, given 5 matching bases. Trimming costs V 5 bases and J 7 bases, and their ends lie 17 bases apart. The germline V gene encodes CDR1 MNHNY and CDR2 SVGAGI (reference sequence). The CDR3 starts with the cysteine, ends with the phenylalanine, and has 15 residues. Only the CDR3 DNA stays, 45 bases, in frame from base 1.